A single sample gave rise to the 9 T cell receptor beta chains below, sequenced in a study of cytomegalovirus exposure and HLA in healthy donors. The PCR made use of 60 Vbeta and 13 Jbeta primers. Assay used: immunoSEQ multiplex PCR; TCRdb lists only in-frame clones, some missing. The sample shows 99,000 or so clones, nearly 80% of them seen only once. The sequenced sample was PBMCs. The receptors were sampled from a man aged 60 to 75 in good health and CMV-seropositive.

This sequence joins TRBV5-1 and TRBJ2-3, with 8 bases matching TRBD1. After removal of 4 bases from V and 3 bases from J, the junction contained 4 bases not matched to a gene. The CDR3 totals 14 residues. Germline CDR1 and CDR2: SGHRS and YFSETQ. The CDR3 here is CASSSGQGTDTQYF. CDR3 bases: TGCGCCAGCAGCAGCGGACAGGGAACAGATACGCAGTATTTT.

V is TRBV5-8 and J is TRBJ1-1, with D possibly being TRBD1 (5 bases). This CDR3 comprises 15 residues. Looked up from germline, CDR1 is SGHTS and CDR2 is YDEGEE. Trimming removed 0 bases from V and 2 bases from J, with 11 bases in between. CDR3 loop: CASSLVHRSNTEAFF. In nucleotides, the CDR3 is TGTGCCAGCAGCTTGGTTCACAGGAGTAACACTGAAGCTTTCTTT.

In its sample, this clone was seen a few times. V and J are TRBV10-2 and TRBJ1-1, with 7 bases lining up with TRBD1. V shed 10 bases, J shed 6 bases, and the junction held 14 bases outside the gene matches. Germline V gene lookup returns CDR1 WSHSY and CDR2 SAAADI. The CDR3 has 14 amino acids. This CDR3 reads CATTGERENAEAFF. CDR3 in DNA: TGCGCCACCACAGGGGAGAGAGAAAACGCTGAAGCTTTCTTT.

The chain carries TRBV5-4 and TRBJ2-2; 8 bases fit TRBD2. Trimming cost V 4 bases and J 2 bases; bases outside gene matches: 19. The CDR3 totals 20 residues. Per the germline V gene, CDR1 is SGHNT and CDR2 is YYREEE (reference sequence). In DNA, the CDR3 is TGTGCCAGCAGCCTGACTCACAGGCGGGGGGTCCTTTACAACACCGGGGAGCTGTTTTTT. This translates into CASSLTHRRGVLYNTGELFF.

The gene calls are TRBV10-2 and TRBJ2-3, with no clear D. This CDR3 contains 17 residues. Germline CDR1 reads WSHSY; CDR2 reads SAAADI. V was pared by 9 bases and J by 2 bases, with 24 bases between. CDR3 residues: CASSAPIDSVPTDTQYF. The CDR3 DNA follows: TGCGCCAGTTCCGCCCCCATTGACTCCGTCCCCACAGATACGCAGTATTTT.

In nucleotides, the CDR3 is TGCGCCAGCAGCTTCCAGGGGGGCGGGGAGACCCAGTACTTC. Its protein product is CASSFQGGGETQYF. V is TRBV5-1 and J is TRBJ2-5, with D maybe TRBD1 (7 bases). Germline-derived CDR1 and CDR2 are SGHRS and YFSETQ. This CDR3 has 14 amino acids. The ends were cut back, 2 bases at V and 5 bases at J, with 13 bases in the middle.

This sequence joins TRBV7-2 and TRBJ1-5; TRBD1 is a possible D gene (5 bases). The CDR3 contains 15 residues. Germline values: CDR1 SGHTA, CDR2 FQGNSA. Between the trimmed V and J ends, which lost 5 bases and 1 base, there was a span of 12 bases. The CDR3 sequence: CASSRRGGSNQPQHF. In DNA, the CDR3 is TGTGCCAGCAGCCGCCGGGGGGGGAGCAATCAGCCCCAGCATTTT.

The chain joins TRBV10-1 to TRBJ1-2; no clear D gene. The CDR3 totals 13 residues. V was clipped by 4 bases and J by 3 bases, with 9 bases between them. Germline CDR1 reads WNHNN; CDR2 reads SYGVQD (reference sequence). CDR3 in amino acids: CASSVAKDYGYTF. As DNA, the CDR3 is TGCGCCAGCAGTGTAGCCAAGGACTATGGCTACACCTTC.

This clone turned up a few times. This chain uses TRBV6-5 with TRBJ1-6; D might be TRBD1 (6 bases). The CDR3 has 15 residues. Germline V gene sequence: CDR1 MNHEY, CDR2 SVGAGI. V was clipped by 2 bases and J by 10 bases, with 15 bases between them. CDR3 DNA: TGTGCCAGCAGTTACGTCGGGGGGCGCTTGTCACCCCTCCACTTT. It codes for CASSYVGGRLSPLHF.